Following are 14 T cell receptor beta chains from one sample sequenced in a study of T cell responses to AZD1222 COVID-19 vaccine (dated by TCRdb to the early 2020s). The time point label for this specimen denotes: baseline before first vaccination. Library generation was performed with the immunoSEQ multiplex PCR assay. TCRdb re-hosts the immuneACCESS table, in-frame sequences only. Its copies lack some clones; in the studies checked, an unresolved V gene accounts for under half of them, and the cause for the rest is not known. Across this sample there are tens of thousands of clones, with approximately 90% seen only once. Roughly 15% of the sample lies in the top ten. This specimen consisted of peripheral blood, obtained on day 0 of AZD1222 vaccination. These receptor sequences come from an adult in good health.

The gene calls are TRBV7-3 and TRBJ2-3, with 10 bases matching TRBD2. Per the germline V gene, CDR1 is SGHTA and CDR2 is FQGTGA. V lost 5 bases and J lost 3; bases outside the gene matches: 5. This CDR3 is built from 15 residues. CDR3 nucleotide sequence: TGTGCCAGCAGCCCCGGAGCGGGGGGGACAGATACGCAGTATTTT. Translated, it gives CASSPGAGGTDTQYF.

The table lists this clone with a few counts. V usage is TRBV2 and J usage is TRBJ2-5; D is unresolved. V was clipped by 4 bases and J by 5 bases, with 11 bases between them. Germline CDR1 and CDR2: SNHLY and FYNNEI. The CDR3 runs to 13 residues. The CDR3 sequence is CASSVLSRETQYF. Written as DNA, the CDR3 is TGTGCCAGCAGTGTGTTAAGTCGGGAGACCCAGTACTTC.

The genes are TRBV7-8 and TRBJ1-5, with D maybe TRBD1 (6 bases). Per the germline V gene, CDR1 is SGHVS and CDR2 is FQNEAQ. Trimming pared 3 bases from V and 6 bases from J, leaving 15 bases between. This CDR3 has 15 residues. CDR3 in amino acids: CASSFTGLELQPQHF. The CDR3 nucleotides are TGTGCCAGCAGCTTTACAGGGTTAGAGCTTCAGCCCCAGCATTTT.

The rearrangement links TRBV30 to TRBJ1-2; possibly TRBD1 for D (5 bases). The V end lost 1 base, the J end lost 8 bases, and 14 bases lay between the germline ends. CDR1 and CDR2 from the germline V gene are GTSNPN and SVGIG (reference sequence). The CDR3 totals 13 residues. The CDR3 sequence is CAWSGIYQGGYTF. Here the CDR3 DNA reads TGTGCCTGGAGTGGCATCTACCAGGGCGGCTACACCTTC.

The chain couples TRBV12-3 or TRBV12-4 to TRBJ2-5; D is undetermined. The V end was cut by 3 bases, the J end by 2 bases, with 7 bases between. CDR3 size: 13 residues. The CDR3 DNA sequence: TGTGCCAGCAGTTTGACAAGTCAAGAGACCCAGTACTTC. Its translation: CASSLTSQETQYF.

The chain recombines TRBV19 with TRBJ1-3; no firm D call. This CDR3 spans 13 amino acids. The germline V and J ends were trimmed by 5 bases and 0 bases, with 5 bases remaining between them. Looked up from germline, CDR1 is LNHDA and CDR2 is SQIVND (reference sequence). CDR3 DNA sequence: TGTGCCAGTAGTCTGAGCTCTGGAAACACCATATATTTT. Translating it yields CASSLSSGNTIYF.

The J gene is TRBJ2-5, the V gene TRBV3-1 (or the pseudogene TRBV3-2); a possible D gene is TRBD2 (6 bases). Germline V gene lookup returns CDR1 LGHDT and CDR2 YNNKEL (reference sequence). The CDR3 loop spans 14 amino acids. V lost 5 bases to trimming and J lost 4 bases, with 14 bases between them. In DNA form, the CDR3 reads TGTGCCAGCAGCTCCCGCGGGACGGCAGAGACCCAGTACTTC. Translation: CASSSRGTAETQYF.

The J gene is TRBJ2-7, the V gene TRBV6-1, with TRBD2 matching over 7 bases. CDR1 is MNHNS, CDR2 SASEGT, per germline. The CDR3 has 16 residues. Trimming at V came to 4 bases and at J to 0 bases, leaving 9 bases not matched to a gene. The CDR3 region is CASSGWGGGPSYEQYF. The DNA of the CDR3 is TGTGCCAGCAGTGGCTGGGGGGGAGGCCCCTCCTACGAGCAGTACTTC.

The chain employs TRBV19 and TRBJ1-5; D is unresolved. CDR1 is LNHDA and CDR2 is SQIVND in the germline V gene (reference sequence). V lost 3 bases and J lost 0, with 6 bases in between. The CDR3 consists of 14 residues. The CDR3 here is CASSMQYSNQPQHF. The CDR3 DNA reads TGTGCCAGTAGTATGCAGTATAGCAATCAGCCCCAGCATTTT.

The chain recombines TRBV19 with TRBJ2-1, with D hard to call. CDR1 and CDR2 (germline): LNHDA, SQIVND (reference sequence). The CDR3 runs 16 residues. Trimming took off 3 bases at V and 0 bases at J, with 12 bases between the two ends. The CDR3 sequence is CASSIYRSTSYNEQFF. The DNA of the CDR3 is TGTGCCAGTAGTATTTATAGGTCAACCTCCTACAATGAGCAGTTCTTC. Variable domain in full (rest from reference TRBV19 and TRBJ2-1): DGGITQSPKYLFRKEGQNVTLSCEQNLNHDAMYWYRQDPGQGLRLIYYSQIVNDFQKGDIAEGYSVSREKKESFPLTVTSAQKNPTAFYLCASSIYRSTSYNEQFFGPGTRLTVL.

The chain combines TRBV7-2 with TRBJ2-4; the match to TRBD2 covers 9 bases. From germline, CDR1 is SGHTA and CDR2 FQGNSA. The CDR3 is 16 residues long. V lost 5 bases to trimming and J lost 9 bases; unmatched junction nucleotides: 14. Here the CDR3 DNA reads TGTGCCAGCAGCGTAACCCCTAGCGGGGATTTAGGCATTCAGTACTTC. Residues: CASSVTPSGDLGIQYF.

This chain joins TRBV19 and TRBJ2-7; possible D gene TRBD2, 6 bases. There are 14 residues in the CDR3. Germline V gene data show CDR1 as LNHDA and CDR2 as SQIVND (reference sequence). Trimming removed 3 bases at V and 1 base at J, with 10 bases between. The DNA of the CDR3 is TGTGCCAGTAGTATGATGGAGGGTTCCTACGAGCAGTACTTC. Its protein is CASSMMEGSYEQYF. Using reference TRBV19 and TRBJ2-7 for the parts outside the CDR3, the full variable domain is DGGITQSPKYLFRKEGQNVTLSCEQNLNHDAMYWYRQDPGQGLRLIYYSQIVNDFQKGDIAEGYSVSREKKESFPLTVTSAQKNPTAFYLCASSMMEGSYEQYFGPGTRLTVT.

The V gene is TRBV29-1, the J gene TRBJ2-5, with D possibly matching TRBD2 (7 bases). Trimming left V 7 bases short and J 5 bases short, with 17 bases between. The V gene's germline CDR1 is SQVTM and CDR2 ANQGSEA. This CDR3 has 13 amino acids. The CDR3 region has the DNA TGCAGCGCCTGGGGGGGCGGGGGCGAGACCCAGTACTTC. It is translated as CSAWGGGGETQYF.

The V gene is TRBV30, the J gene TRBJ1-3, with a possible D match to TRBD1 (5 bases). The CDR3 sequence is 16 residues long. CDR1 and CDR2 from the germline V gene are GTSNPN and SVGIG (reference sequence). V lost 2 bases and J lost 0, with 14 bases in between. The CDR3 coding sequence is TGTGCCTGGAGTCGGCAGGGCACTTACTCTGGAAACACCATATATTTT. It encodes CAWSRQGTYSGNTIYF.